The following is a TCR beta chain sequence with its context. Its antigen is not identified. This specimen comes from a study of cytomegalovirus exposure and HLA in healthy donors. Study-wide context: From HLA-typed donors, an early data release held roughly 80 million unique TCRs.

The PCR contained 60 Vbeta and 13 Jbeta primers. TCRdb's table, derived via immunoSEQ multiplex PCR, lists solely in-frame clones and lacks some. The sample contains about 200,000 clones, about 80% of which appear only once. This CDR3 comprises 15 residues. Trimming cost V 4 bases and J 4 bases; bases outside gene matches: 6. Germline V gives CDR1 MNHEY, CDR2 SVGAGI. Study-wide points: Both high specificity and high sensitivity reportedly marked the classifier's diagnosis of cytomegalovirus status. TRBV6-2, TRBV6-3 and other indistinguishable V segments were excluded.

The sample was PBMCs. This clonotype was obtained from a man aged 18-30 years in good health and CMV-seronegative. V gene TRBV6-5 combines with J gene TRBJ2-2; 7 nucleotides align to TRBD1. This CDR3 is CASSSSRDSTGELFF. The CDR3 DNA follows: TGTGCCAGCAGTTCCTCGAGGGACAGCACCGGGGAGCTGTTTTTT.